This T cell receptor beta chain emerged from a study of blood T cell repertoires in COVID-19. In the study overall: Sites across the United States, Italy and Spain contributed samples from acute and convalescent COVID-19. The cDNA or gDNA used as material had been derived from T cells, B-cell-depleted T cells, or PBMCs.

The J segment lost 3 bases and the V segment lost 1 base, leaving 6 bases of the junction unmatched. CDR1 and CDR2 (germline): SGHRS, YFSETQ. The CDR3 has 15 amino acids. Per the authors' pipeline: Amplification with reference gene primers provided the estimates of nucleated cell counts. The data were produced by immunoSEQ multiplex PCR, yet TCRdb's version contains in-frame clones alone and is incomplete. The D gene and trimming were derived from the DNA, and the V and J assignments and clone size from that table. Counted here are about 35,000 clones, approximately 82% occurring once; the ten biggest clones make up roughly 14%.

The sample consisted of peripheral blood. The chain combines TRBV5-1 with TRBJ2-5, with 7 bases lining up with TRBD1. This receptor was taken from a man of 80 years or more with active or convalescent COVID-19. The CDR3 DNA is TGCGCCAGCAGCTTGTTCGGACAGGCGGAAGAGACCCAGTACTTC. This translates into CASSLFGQAEETQYF.